This T cell receptor (beta chain) was sequenced for a study of blood T cell repertoires in COVID-19. Patients from Seattle were sampled longitudinally, starting during active infection. Profiling relied on immunoSEQ multiplex PCR, and the TCRdb table lists in-frame clones only, not all of them. The data hold about 170,000 clones, with 84% observed a single time. The CDR3 extends over 19 amino acids. The V gene's germline CDR1 is SGHRS and CDR2 YFSETQ. V lost 4 bases to trimming and J lost 1 base; unmatched junction nucleotides: 14. What was sequenced was peripheral blood. The sequence derives from a woman in her sixties or seventies with COVID-19, enrolled during active disease. The chain employs TRBV5-1 and TRBJ2-1; 10 bases map to TRBD2. CDR3 in amino acids: CASSGGRLAGNRSYNEQFF. The CDR3 coding sequence is TGCGCCAGCAGCGGGGGACGACTAGCGGGTAATAGATCCTACAATGAGCAGTTCTTC. The full variable domain, completed using reference TRBV5-1 and TRBJ2-1, is KAGVTQTPRYLIKTRGQQVTLSCSPISGHRSVSWYQQTPGQGLQFLFEYFSETQRNKGNFPGRFSGRQFSNSRSEMNVSTLELGDSALYLCASSGGRLAGNRSYNEQFFGPGTRLTVL.